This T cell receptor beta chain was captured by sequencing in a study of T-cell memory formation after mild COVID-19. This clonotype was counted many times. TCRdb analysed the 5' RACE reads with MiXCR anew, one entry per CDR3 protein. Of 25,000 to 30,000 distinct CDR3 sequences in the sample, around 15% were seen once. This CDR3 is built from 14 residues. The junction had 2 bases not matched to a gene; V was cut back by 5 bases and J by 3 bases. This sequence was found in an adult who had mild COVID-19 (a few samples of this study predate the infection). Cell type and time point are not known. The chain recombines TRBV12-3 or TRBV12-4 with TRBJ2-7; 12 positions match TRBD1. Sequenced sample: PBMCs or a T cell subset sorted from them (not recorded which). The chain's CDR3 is CASSGTGGYYEQYF. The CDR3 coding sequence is TGTGCCAGCAGTGGGACAGGGGGCTACTACGAGCAGTACTTC.